The 17 T cell receptor beta chains below come from one sample, sequenced in a study of post-analysis software for immune sequencing data (dated by TCRdb to 2013 to 2016). Overall study outcomes, separate from this receptor: Patients showed significantly higher frequencies than controls for several TRBV segments, among them TRBV5-6, TRBV5-1 and TRBV20-1.

Libraries were constructed by PCR. The run used an Illumina HiSeq 2500. Unique molecular identifiers were incorporated into TCR beta cDNA libraries to reduce PCR and sequencing biases. TCRdb trimmed public reads at Q25 via fastp, called clones via MiXCR and kept in-frame beta chains. Each record represents a unique CDR3 protein, reported with the most common genes and DNA among its rows. Recorded for this sample are roughly 670,000 distinct CDR3 sequences; 55% to 60% of them occurred a single time. Together, the top ten hold approximately 11% of the sample. Their antigen targets remain unknown. Sequences were obtained from blood. These receptors all stem from a girl aged 2-10 years with multiple sclerosis.

This clonotype was seen more than once but under ten times. CDR3 region: CSATAQGDEQFF. The DNA for the CDR3 is TGCAGTGCTACGGCTCAGGGCGATGAGCAGTTCTTC. The chain couples TRBV20-1 to TRBJ2-1, with TRBD1 as a possible D gene (5 bases). The length of the CDR3 is 12 residues. The V and J ends lost 4 bases and 8 bases respectively, with 12 bases between them. Per germline, CDR1 DFQATT and CDR2 SNEGSKA (reference sequence).

The chain combines TRBV20-1 with TRBJ2-3; 12 bases agree with TRBD1. Germline lookup yields CDR1 DFQATT and CDR2 SNEGSKA (reference sequence). After removal of 5 bases from V and 6 bases from J, the junction contained 6 bases not matched to a gene. The CDR3 is 14 amino acids. The CDR3 spells CSARWDRGLDTQYF. Written as DNA, the CDR3 is TGCAGTGCTCGCTGGGACAGGGGGCTGGATACGCAGTATTTT.

The chain uses TRBV6-2 or TRBV6-3 and TRBJ1-2; TRBD1 might be the D (6 bases). V lost 0 bases and J 8 bases, leaving 25 bases between the germline ends. Germline V gene sequence: CDR1 MNHEY, CDR2 SVGEGT. This CDR3 has 18 residues. The CDR3 nucleotides read TGTGCCAGCAGTTACTCGAGCGGTCGGCAGGGGCCTGCGGAGGGCTACACCTTC. Translating it yields CASSYSSGRQGPAEGYTF.

The chain uses TRBV29-1 and TRBJ1-6, with D possibly being TRBD1 (5 bases). V gave up 4 bases and J gave up 7 bases, with 8 bases separating them. Germline V lookup: CDR1 SQVTM, CDR2 ANQGSEA. CDR3 length: 12 amino acids. CDR3 nucleotides: TGCAGCGTTGCCGAGGGGAATTCACCCCTCCACTTT. Amino acid sequence: CSVAEGNSPLHF.

V usage is TRBV5-1 and J usage is TRBJ2-5; 12 nucleotides line up with TRBD2. The germline gives CDR1 SGHRS, CDR2 YFSETQ. CDR3 length equals 16 residues. J was trimmed by 2 bases and V by 2 bases; bases with no gene match: 4. CDR3 in amino acids: CASSLLAGGPQETQYF. CDR3 nucleotides: TGCGCCAGCAGCTTACTAGCGGGGGGACCTCAAGAGACCCAGTACTTC.

This clonotype was counted a single time. V gene TRBV11-2 combines with J gene TRBJ2-3; TRBD2 matches at 8 bases. The CDR3 consists of 15 residues. Trimming at V came to 5 bases and at J to 6 bases, leaving 10 bases not matched to a gene. CDR1 and CDR2 from the germline V gene are SGHAT and FQNNGV. CDR3 nucleotides: TGTGCCAGCAGCGTCTTCGGGAGGGCCGGGGATACGCAGTATTTT. Protein sequence: CASSVFGRAGDTQYF.

The sample holds a few counts of this clonotype. This chain connects TRBV7-9 to TRBJ1-2; D not certain. The CDR3 extends over 12 amino acids. Trimming cost V 8 bases and J 4 bases, with 11 bases left between them. Germline V gene sequence: CDR1 SEHNR, CDR2 FQNEAQ (reference sequence). CDR3 loop: CASRTTGYGYTF. CDR3 in DNA: TGTGCCAGCCGTACGACGGGCTATGGCTACACCTTC.

In this sample, this clonotype turned up a few times. This chain connects TRBV20-1 to TRBJ2-1, with D unresolved. The CDR3 consists of 13 residues. Trimming stripped 3 bases from V and 7 bases from J, with 13 bases between. The germline gives CDR1 DFQATT, CDR2 SNEGSKA (reference sequence). The CDR3 sequence is CSASGSGPNEQFF. The CDR3 nucleotides are TGCAGTGCTAGTGGCTCCGGCCCGAATGAGCAGTTCTTC.

This clonotype was seen more than once but under ten times. V usage is TRBV6-5 and J usage is TRBJ1-2; D is ambiguous. Germline CDR1 reads MNHEY; CDR2 reads SVGAGI. The CDR3 extends over 13 amino acids. The V end was cut by 3 bases, the J end by 5 bases, with 10 bases between. The DNA of the CDR3 is TGTGCCAGCAGTTATGGTTCCTCATATGGCTACACCTTC. Protein sequence: CASSYGSSYGYTF.

Written as DNA, the CDR3 is TGTGCCATCGCCGGGACAGGGGAGGTCACTGAAGCTTTCTTT. As protein: CAIAGTGEVTEAFF. V is TRBV10-3 and J is TRBJ1-1, with TRBD1 identical over 10 bases. CDR1 is ENHRY, CDR2 SYGVKD, per germline. Trimming cost V 8 bases and J 4 bases; bases outside gene matches: 7. The CDR3 has 14 amino acids.

This clonotype was found once. The V gene is TRBV6-6, the J gene TRBJ2-1; D ambiguous. V was pared by 5 bases and J by 0 bases, with 11 bases between. Per the germline V gene, CDR1 is MNHNY and CDR2 is SVGAGI (reference sequence). The CDR3 is 15 residues long. The CDR3 reads CASSPIRSSYNEQFF. The CDR3 DNA is TGTGCCAGCAGTCCTATTCGGAGCTCCTACAATGAGCAGTTCTTC.

This clonotype occurred a few times. The chain recombines TRBV9 with TRBJ1-5, with TRBD1 as a possible D gene (5 bases). The V end lost 4 bases, the J end lost 7 bases, and 15 bases lay between the germline ends. Per the germline V gene, CDR1 is SGDLS and CDR2 is YYNGEE. This CDR3 has 14 amino acids. The CDR3 bases are TGTGCCAGCAGCCCAGGGACGTTCCAACAGCCCCAGCATTTT. Protein product: CASSPGTFQQPQHF.

CDR3 amino acids: CASSLAGLAGDRSGANVLTF. In DNA, the CDR3 is TGCGCCAGCAGCTTGGCCGGACTAGCGGGGGACCGCTCTGGGGCCAACGTCCTGACTTTC. The chain employs TRBV5-1 and TRBJ2-6; 13 bases map to TRBD2. This CDR3 comprises 20 residues. After removal of 0 bases from V and 0 bases from J, the junction contained 6 bases not matched to a gene. Germline V lookup: CDR1 SGHRS, CDR2 YFSETQ.

The chain joins TRBV9 to TRBJ2-3, with D perhaps assigned TRBD1 or TRBD2 (6 bases each). Trimming took 0 bases from V and 5 from J, leaving 10 bases between them. Germline lookup yields CDR1 SGDLS and CDR2 YYNGEE. CDR3 length: 14 amino acids. The CDR3 protein is CASSVEGGGDTQYF. CDR3 bases: TGTGCCAGCAGCGTAGAGGGGGGAGGAGATACGCAGTATTTT.

The chain has TRBV6-1 and TRBJ1-2; D is undetermined. The CDR3 sequence is 15 residues long. Germline loops: CDR1 MNHNS, CDR2 SASEGT. With 4 bases removed from V and 8 bases from J, the gap between germline ends came to 20 bases. CDR3 sequence (DNA): TGTGCCAGCAGTGTCGGGATACCGCGAACGGGGGGCTACACCTTC. This encodes CASSVGIPRTGGYTF.

This clonotype came up a few times. V gene TRBV10-3 combines with J gene TRBJ2-4; D gene uncertain. The J call may not be correct, given that the DNA end is closer to TRBJ2-7. The CDR3 consists of 13 residues. Looked up from germline, CDR1 is ENHRY and CDR2 is SYGVKD. This chain's CDR3 is CAISLDGFYEQYF. The CDR3 DNA sequence: TGTGCCATCAGCTTAGACGGGTTCTACGAGCAGTACTTC.

The chain employs TRBV6-6 and TRBJ2-3; TRBD2 agrees at 8 bases. There are 17 residues in the CDR3. The germline V gene encodes CDR1 MNHNY and CDR2 SVGAGI (reference sequence). With 2 bases clipped from V and 4 bases from J, the junction kept 11 bases outside the gene matches. The CDR3, as DNA: TGTGCCAGCAGTTACCGGGGGGGACCGACCCCCTCAGATACGCAGTATTTT. It translates to CASSYRGGPTPSDTQYF.